This TCR beta chain was found in a study of neurological immune-mediated disorders. With 0 bases removed from V and 2 bases from J, the gap between germline ends came to 15 bases. Germline CDR1 reads LGHNA; CDR2 reads YNFKEQ. The CDR3 length is 17 residues. Each TCR transcript was tagged with a 10-nucleotide random UMI during 5'RACE. From the 5' RACE reads, TCRdb called clonotypes with MiXCR, one entry per CDR3 protein. The sample includes fewer than 85,000 distinct CDR3 sequences, under 20% of them seen just once. This clonotype was seen ten or more times. The sequence derives from a woman between 40 and 55 years old in good health. What was sequenced was PBMCs. V is TRBV4-2 and J is TRBJ2-3; D uncertain. CDR3 sequence reads: CASSQDRSSPATDTQYF. The CDR3 nucleotides are TGTGCCAGCAGCCAAGATCGGAGCTCACCCGCCACAGATACGCAGTATTTT.